The 8 T cell receptor beta chains given below trace back to one sample, sequenced in a study of blood T cell repertoires in COVID-19. TCRdb's copy holds only in-frame clones and misses some; the assay was immunoSEQ multiplex PCR. The sample has roughly 250,000 clones, about 83% seen once. The sample was peripheral blood. These receptors were obtained from a middle-aged man with acute or convalescent COVID-19.

The rearrangement links TRBV30 to TRBJ1-6, with TRBD1 as a possible D gene (6 bases). Germline CDR1 and CDR2: GTSNPN and SVGIG (reference sequence). The CDR3 has 15 amino acids. V gave up 3 bases and J gave up 8 bases, with 17 bases separating them. The CDR3 region has the DNA TGTGCCTGGAGCCGAGCCGGGACATCGGATTCACCCCTCCACTTT. This gives the protein CAWSRAGTSDSPLHF.

The chain is built from TRBV10-3 and TRBJ2-1, with 13 nucleotides matching TRBD2. Germline values: CDR1 ENHRY, CDR2 SYGVKD. The CDR3 runs 14 residues. Trimming cost V 7 bases and J 7 bases; bases outside gene matches: 4. The CDR3 spells CAIMLTSGRNEQFF. CDR3 coding DNA: TGTGCCATCATGTTGACTAGCGGGAGGAATGAGCAGTTCTTC.

This clone was picked up a small number of times. The V and J genes are TRBV19 and TRBJ2-7, with TRBD2 as a possible D gene (7 bases). CDR1 LNHDA and CDR2 SQIVND come from the germline V gene (reference sequence). The V gene lost 4 bases and the J gene lost 4 bases, with 14 bases spanning the gap. This CDR3 is built from 14 residues. The CDR3 coding sequence is TGTGCCAGTAGTAGGAAACAGGGAGGGTACGAGCAGTACTTC. Amino acid sequence: CASSRKQGGYEQYF.

The gene calls are TRBV18 and TRBJ1-2; 9 bases agree with TRBD1. The trim removed 4 bases at V and 0 bases at J, leaving 3 bases unmatched. This CDR3 comprises 15 residues. CDR1 KGHSH and CDR2 LQKENI come from the germline V gene. The CDR3 loop reads CASSHGTGTNYGYTF. The CDR3 coding sequence is TGTGCCAGCTCACACGGGACAGGGACTAACTATGGCTACACCTTC.

The chain recombines TRBV7-9 with TRBJ2-1, with TRBD2 matching over 9 bases. J was trimmed by 12 bases and V by 5 bases; bases with no gene match: 17. Germline V gives CDR1 SEHNR, CDR2 FQNEAQ (reference sequence). CDR3 length: 16 residues. The CDR3 region is CASSPDSGSPFIGQFF. The CDR3, as DNA: TGTGCCAGCAGCCCAGATAGCGGGAGCCCCTTTATTGGGCAGTTCTTC.

This clone appeared once. This chain links TRBV16 with TRBJ1-5; 7 bases map to TRBD1. The CDR3 extends over 15 amino acids. Germline V gene sequence: CDR1 KGHSY, CDR2 FQNENV. J gave up 8 bases and V 0 bases, and 7 bases lay outside the gene matches. The CDR3 sequence: CASSQSGQGEEPQHF. CDR3 coding DNA: TGTGCCAGCAGCCAATCCGGGCAGGGGGAAGAGCCCCAGCATTTT.

This clone was counted a few times. The chain has TRBV5-1 and TRBJ1-5; TRBD1 matches at 11 bases. V was pared by 4 bases and J by 5 bases, with 5 bases of the junction left unmatched. The germline gives CDR1 SGHRS, CDR2 YFSETQ. The length of the CDR3 is 15 residues. CDR3 loop: CASSAGQGAYQPQHF. CDR3 sequence (DNA): TGCGCCAGCAGCGCAGGACAGGGGGCTTATCAGCCCCAGCATTTT.

The chain recombines TRBV25-1 with TRBJ1-5; D is unclear. Germline V gene lookup returns CDR1 MGHDK and CDR2 SYGVNS. The CDR3 sequence is 13 residues long. The V end lost 1 base, the J end lost 12 bases, and 13 bases lay between the germline ends. This chain's CDR3 is CASSEFATSIQHF. CDR3 bases: TGTGCCAGCAGTGAATTTGCCACATCAATCCAGCATTTT.